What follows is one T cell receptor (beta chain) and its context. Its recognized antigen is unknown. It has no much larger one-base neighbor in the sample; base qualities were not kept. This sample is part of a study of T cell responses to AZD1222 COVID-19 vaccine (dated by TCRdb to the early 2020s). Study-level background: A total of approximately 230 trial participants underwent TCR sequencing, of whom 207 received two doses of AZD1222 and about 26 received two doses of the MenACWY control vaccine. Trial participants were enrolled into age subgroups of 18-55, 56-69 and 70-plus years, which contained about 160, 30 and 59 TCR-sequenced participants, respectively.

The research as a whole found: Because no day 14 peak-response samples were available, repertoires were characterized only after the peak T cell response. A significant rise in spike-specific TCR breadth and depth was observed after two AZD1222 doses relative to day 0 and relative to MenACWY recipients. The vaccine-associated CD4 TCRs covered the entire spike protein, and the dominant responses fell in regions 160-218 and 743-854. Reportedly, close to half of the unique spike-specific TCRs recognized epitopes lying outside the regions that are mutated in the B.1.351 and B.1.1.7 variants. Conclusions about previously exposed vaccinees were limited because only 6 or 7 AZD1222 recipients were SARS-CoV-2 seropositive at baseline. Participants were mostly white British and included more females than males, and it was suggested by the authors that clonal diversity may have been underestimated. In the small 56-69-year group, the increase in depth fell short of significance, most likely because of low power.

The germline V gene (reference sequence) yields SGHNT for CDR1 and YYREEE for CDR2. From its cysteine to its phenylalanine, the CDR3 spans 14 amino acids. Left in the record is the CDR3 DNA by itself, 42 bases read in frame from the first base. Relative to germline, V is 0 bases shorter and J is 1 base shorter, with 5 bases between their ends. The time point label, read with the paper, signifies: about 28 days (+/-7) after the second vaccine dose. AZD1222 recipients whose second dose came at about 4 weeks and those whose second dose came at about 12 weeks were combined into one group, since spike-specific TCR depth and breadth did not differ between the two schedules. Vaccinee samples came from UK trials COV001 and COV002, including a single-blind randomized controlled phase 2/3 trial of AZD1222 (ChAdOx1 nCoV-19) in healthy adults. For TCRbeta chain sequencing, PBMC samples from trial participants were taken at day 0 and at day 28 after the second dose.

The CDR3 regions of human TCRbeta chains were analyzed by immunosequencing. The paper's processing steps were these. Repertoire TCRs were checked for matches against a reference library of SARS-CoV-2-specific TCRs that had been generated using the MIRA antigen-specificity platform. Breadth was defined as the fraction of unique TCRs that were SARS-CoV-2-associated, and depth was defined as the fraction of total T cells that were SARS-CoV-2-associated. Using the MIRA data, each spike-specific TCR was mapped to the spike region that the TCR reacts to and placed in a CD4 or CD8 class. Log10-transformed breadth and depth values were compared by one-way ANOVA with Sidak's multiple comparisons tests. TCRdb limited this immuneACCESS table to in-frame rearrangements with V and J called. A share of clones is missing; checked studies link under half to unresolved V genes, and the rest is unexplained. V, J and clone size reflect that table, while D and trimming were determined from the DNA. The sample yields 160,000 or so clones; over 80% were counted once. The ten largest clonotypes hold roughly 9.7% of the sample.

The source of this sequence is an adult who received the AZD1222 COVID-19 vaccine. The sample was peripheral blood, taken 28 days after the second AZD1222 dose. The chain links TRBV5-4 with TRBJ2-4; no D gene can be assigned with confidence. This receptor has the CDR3 CASSLDGAKNIQYF. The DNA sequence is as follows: TGTGCCAGCAGCTTGGACGGGGCCAAAAACATTCAGTACTTC. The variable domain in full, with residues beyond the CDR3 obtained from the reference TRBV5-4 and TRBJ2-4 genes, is ETGVTQSPTHLIKTRGQQVTLRCSSQSGHNTVSWYQQALGQGPQFIFQYYREEENGRGNFPPRFSGLQFPNYSSELNVNALELDDSALYLCASSLDGAKNIQYFGAGTRLSVL.